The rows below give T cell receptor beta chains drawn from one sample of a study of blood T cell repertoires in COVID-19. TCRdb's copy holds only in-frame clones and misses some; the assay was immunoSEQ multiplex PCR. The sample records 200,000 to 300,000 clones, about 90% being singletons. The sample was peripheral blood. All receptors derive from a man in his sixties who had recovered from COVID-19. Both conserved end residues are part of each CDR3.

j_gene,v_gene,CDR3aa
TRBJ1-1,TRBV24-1,CATSGTGAEAFF
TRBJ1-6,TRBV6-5,CASSFLTGTGASPLHF
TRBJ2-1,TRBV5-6,CASSRLAGGEQFF
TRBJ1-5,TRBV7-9,CASSPSWDIPPEPQHF
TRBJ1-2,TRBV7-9,CASSFRQTHRDGYTF
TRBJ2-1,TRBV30,CAGLAGAYNEQFF
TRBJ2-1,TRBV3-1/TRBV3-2,CASSQNSVPWQFF
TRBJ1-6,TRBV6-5,CASSYYVGGPNSPLHF
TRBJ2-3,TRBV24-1,CATRDTTSGDTDTQYF
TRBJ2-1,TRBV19,CASSRQVTYNEQFF
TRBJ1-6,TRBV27,CASSFSTGASGGLPLHF
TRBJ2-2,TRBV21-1,CASSKDPGGQPNGELFF
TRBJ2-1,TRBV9,CASSPTSHGFNEQFF
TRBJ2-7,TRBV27,CASSPNWFNHEQYF
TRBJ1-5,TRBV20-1,CSASMSSDQPQHF
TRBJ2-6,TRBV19,CASRAFSGANVLTF
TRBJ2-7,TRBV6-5,CASSSPAYEQYF
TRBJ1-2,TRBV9,CASSVDLMRTGGYTF
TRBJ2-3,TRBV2,CASNRLEGGGTDTQYF
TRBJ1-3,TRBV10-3,CANSGRGGNTIYF
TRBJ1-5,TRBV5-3,CARSRGAGQGKVCNQPQHF
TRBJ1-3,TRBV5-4,CASSFPSGQGSGNTIYF
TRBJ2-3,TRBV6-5,CASRGDRGRADTQYF
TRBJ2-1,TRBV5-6,CASSSDREDIVDEQFF
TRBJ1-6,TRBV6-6,CASVILENSPLHF
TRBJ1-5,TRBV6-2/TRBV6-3,CASSQGGQGAWPQHF
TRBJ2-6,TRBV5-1,CASSFGTVNSGANVLTF
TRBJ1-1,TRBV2,CASMPYKGPWFRNTEAFF
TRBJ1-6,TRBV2,CASRLGTDNSPLHF
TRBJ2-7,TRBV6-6,CASTWSAGTYEQYF
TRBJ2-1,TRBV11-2,CASSLGTGVTNEQFF